The 15 T cell receptor beta chains listed next were all sequenced from one sample in a study of blood T cell repertoires in COVID-19. Measured with immunoSEQ multiplex PCR; TCRdb has only the in-frame clones, and not every one. There are roughly 250,000 clones in the sample; 91% occur only once, and around 2.6% lies in the top ten. The sample comprised peripheral blood. These receptors came from a young adult with COVID-19, enrolled during active disease.

The chain carries TRBV11-2 and TRBJ2-1; D perhaps matches TRBD2 (5 bases). V lost 1 base to trimming and J lost 12 bases, with 13 bases between them. CDR3 size: 13 residues. Per germline, CDR1 SGHAT and CDR2 FQNNGV. The CDR3 region is CASSLVRTRGQFF. As DNA, the CDR3 is TGTGCCAGCAGCTTAGTACGTACCCGGGGGCAGTTCTTC.

This chain connects TRBV4-1 to TRBJ2-7; 14 bases line up with TRBD2. Per germline, CDR1 MGHRA and CDR2 YSYEKL. This CDR3 is built from 16 residues. V shed 0 bases and J 6 bases; nucleotides not matched to a gene: 4. CDR3 sequence reads: CASSQEGLAGAGEQYF. CDR3 DNA sequence: TGCGCCAGCAGCCAAGAGGGACTAGCGGGAGCCGGCGAGCAGTACTTC.

The V gene is TRBV6-6, the J gene TRBJ1-6, with unresolved D. This CDR3 region has 13 residues. Germline V gene sequence: CDR1 MNHNY, CDR2 SVGAGI (reference sequence). V lost 5 bases to trimming and J lost 8 bases, with 10 bases between them. The CDR3 sequence: CASSPIRDSPLHF. Here the CDR3 DNA reads TGTGCCAGCAGTCCAATACGGGATTCACCCCTCCACTTT.

The chain recombines TRBV25-1 with TRBJ1-6, with 10 bases matching TRBD1. With V trimmed by 6 bases and J by 8 bases, 1 base remained unmatched. The CDR3 has 13 amino acids. Germline CDR1 and CDR2: MGHDK and SYGVNS. The CDR3 region is CASSGQGDSPLHF. CDR3 in DNA: TGTGCCAGCAGCGGACAGGGGGATTCACCCCTCCACTTT.

V and J are TRBV3-1 (or the pseudogene TRBV3-2) and TRBJ1-2, with D hard to call. Germline CDR1 reads LGHDT; CDR2 reads YNNKEL (reference sequence). The V and J ends lost 4 bases and 1 base respectively, with 13 bases between them. The CDR3 runs 15 residues. The CDR3 sequence is CASSPALGVNYGYTF. CDR3 coding DNA: TGTGCCAGCAGCCCGGCGTTGGGAGTTAACTATGGCTACACCTTC.

A single count supports this clone. This chain links TRBV4-2 with TRBJ2-3; possible D gene TRBD2, 6 bases. This CDR3 has 15 amino acids. Germline assignment: CDR1 LGHNA and CDR2 YNFKEQ. Trimming left V 1 base short and J 4 bases short, with 12 bases between. The CDR3 nucleotides read TGTGCCAGCAGCCAAGCGGGAGAGGCCCCAGATACGCAGTATTTT. Translation: CASSQAGEAPDTQYF.

The chain uses TRBV5-6 and TRBJ1-3; no clear D gene. From germline, CDR1 is SGHDT and CDR2 YYEEEE. V shed 0 bases and J shed 0 bases, with 10 bases lying between them. The CDR3 contains 16 residues. The CDR3 DNA is TGTGCCAGCAGCTTGGCTTCCGAGGGCTCTGGAAACACCATATATTTT. Translation gives CASSLASEGSGNTIYF.

This chain uses TRBV24-1 with TRBJ2-7; D is undetermined. V dropped 2 bases and J dropped 1 base, with 5 bases sitting between them. Germline values: CDR1 KGHDR, CDR2 SFDVKD. The CDR3 extends over 13 amino acids. DNA of the CDR3: TGTGCCACCAGTGATTCCGAGTCCTACGAGCAGTACTTC. Amino acid sequence: CATSDSESYEQYF.

This clone has only one observation. This chain joins TRBV27 and TRBJ2-7; possibly TRBD1 for D (5 bases). The V end was cut by 5 bases, the J end by 1 base, with 9 bases between. CDR3 size: 13 residues. CDR1 is MNHEY and CDR2 is SMNVEV in the germline V gene (reference sequence). The CDR3 region has the DNA TGTGCCAGCAGTCCTGGGGCGTCCTACGAGCAGTACTTC. It codes for CASSPGASYEQYF.

This rearrangement joins TRBV19 to TRBJ1-2; the match to TRBD1 covers 11 bases. Germline-derived CDR1 and CDR2 are LNHDA and SQIVND (reference sequence). The CDR3 loop spans 13 amino acids. The V segment lost 1 base and the J segment 8 bases; nucleotides outside the gene matches: 0. The CDR3 DNA follows: TGTGCCAGTAGTATAGGGACAGGGGGCGGCTACACCTTC. Translation: CASSIGTGGGYTF.

In nucleotides, the CDR3 is TGTGCCAGCAGTTTTAGCTCTGGGGCCAACGTCCTGACTTTC. Protein: CASSFSSGANVLTF. The J gene is TRBJ2-6, the V gene TRBV27; no clear D gene. Germline CDR1 reads MNHEY; CDR2 reads SMNVEV (reference sequence). The CDR3 totals 14 residues. V lost 3 bases to trimming and J lost 0 bases, with 3 bases between them. Together with reference TRBV27 and TRBJ2-6, the CDR3 gives the full variable domain: EAQVTQNPRYLITVTGKKLTVTCSQNMNHEYMSWYRQDPGLGLRQIYYSMNVEVTDKGDVPEGYKVSRKEKRNFPLILESPSPNQTSLYFCASSFSSGANVLTFGAGSRLTVL.

This clone was counted a few times. The chain links TRBV4-1 to TRBJ1-1, with 9 bases fitting TRBD1. Germline CDR1 reads MGHRA; CDR2 reads YSYEKL. The CDR3 consists of 16 residues. After removal of 3 bases from V and 3 bases from J, the junction contained 8 bases not matched to a gene. The CDR3 DNA sequence: TGCGCCAGCAGCCAGAGACAGGGGGGATTGGACACTGAAGCTTTCTTT. Protein: CASSQRQGGLDTEAFF.

The rearrangement uses TRBV4-1 and TRBJ2-7; 9 bases are shared with TRBD2. Per germline, CDR1 MGHRA and CDR2 YSYEKL. The V gene end was trimmed by 1 base and the J gene end by 0 bases; junction bases not matched to a gene: 16. The CDR3 is 20 amino acids. The CDR3 bases are TGCGCCAGCAGCCAAGCACAACAGGGCTCCAGCGGGGGGAGCTCCTACGAGCAGTACTTC. Its protein product is CASSQAQQGSSGGSSYEQYF.

The chain is built from TRBV11-1 and TRBJ2-3; 8 bases fit TRBD2. Germline CDR1 is SGHAT and CDR2 is FQDESV (reference sequence). The CDR3 has 14 residues. With V trimmed by 1 base and J by 3 bases, 0 bases remained unmatched. For the CDR3, the DNA is TGTGCCAGCAGCTTAGGCGGGAGGACAGATACGCAGTATTTT. As protein: CASSLGGRTDTQYF.

The genes are TRBV29-1 and TRBJ2-2, with D perhaps matching TRBD2 (5 bases). CDR3 size: 13 residues. Germline V gene data show CDR1 as SQVTM and CDR2 as ANQGSEA. Trimming removed 3 bases at V and 3 bases at J, with 8 bases between. CDR3: CSVDPGYTGELFF. The CDR3 nucleotides are TGCAGCGTTGATCCGGGATACACCGGGGAGCTGTTTTTT.